Listed below are T cell receptor beta chains from one sample, sequenced in a study of T cell responses to AZD1222 COVID-19 vaccine. Produced via immunoSEQ multiplex PCR; TCRdb's table is partial and in-frame only. The sample carries 100,000 to 140,000 clones, roughly 87% recorded once. The sequences come from peripheral blood, collected 28 days after the second AZD1222 dose. The source is an adult who received the AZD1222 COVID-19 vaccine. CDR3s leave out the opening cysteine and the closing phenylalanine or tryptophan. A D gene is named only where the DNA matches it firmly.

j_gene	v_gene	d_gene	CDR3aa
TRBJ1-4	TRBV30	.	AWGRDEKLF
TRBJ1-4	TRBV19	.	ASSQGSREKLF
TRBJ1-5	TRBV15	.	ATSQGAGYNQPQH
TRBJ2-7	TRBV28	.	ASSANRGGAYEQY
TRBJ2-7	TRBV4-1	TRBD2	ASSPAGGSYEQY
TRBJ1-5	TRBV3-1/TRBV3-2	TRBD1	ASSQGTGGYSNQPQH
TRBJ1-5	TRBV7-9	.	ASSADGSNQPQH
TRBJ1-2	TRBV28	TRBD1	ASSGGTASLWYGYT
TRBJ2-7	TRBV7-2	.	ASSFGHSAYEQY
TRBJ2-3	TRBV7-9	.	ASSLGLSTDTQY
TRBJ1-1	TRBV15	TRBD1	ATSRGDRGLGTEAF
TRBJ1-1	TRBV5-1	.	ASSQSISGTEAF
TRBJ2-5	TRBV28	.	ASSLEATVTQY
TRBJ1-5	TRBV18	TRBD1	ASSSEQGGGQPQH
TRBJ1-4	TRBV7-9	.	ASSFGVSGEKLF
TRBJ2-5	TRBV7-7	.	ASSLGGAGETQY
TRBJ1-2	TRBV9	TRBD1	ASSRDRGEWYGYT
TRBJ1-1	TRBV5-1	TRBD1	ASSVGTGVRYTEAF
TRBJ2-3	TRBV10-1	TRBD2	ASRAGGTDTQY
TRBJ2-2	TRBV7-9	.	ASSPEGTSSTGELF
TRBJ1-1	TRBV5-6	TRBD1	ASSPTGQGIPEAF
TRBJ2-5	TRBV18	TRBD2	ASSPPKLAGTLEGQY
TRBJ1-2	TRBV2	.	ASMPDLYGYT
TRBJ2-1	TRBV6-5	.	ASSLFWGMDNEQF
TRBJ1-5	TRBV5-8	.	ASSSDRSQPQH
TRBJ2-7	TRBV7-5	.	ARSAGQGSSYEQY
TRBJ1-1	TRBV30	TRBD1	AWSGQGNTEAF
TRBJ2-7	TRBV4-1	TRBD2	ASSQGLAEIYEQY
TRBJ1-4	TRBV30	TRBD1	AWSSGGDEKLF
TRBJ2-2	TRBV7-6	.	ASSFYDGDTGELF
TRBJ1-2	TRBV28	.	ASQGSLYGYT
TRBJ1-5	TRBV19	.	ASSILSGSGQPQH
TRBJ1-2	TRBV18	TRBD1	ASSPGQEGSYT
TRBJ1-3	TRBV19	.	ASSIRDVGNTIY
TRBJ2-7	TRBV7-2	.	ASSYQGGGYEQY
TRBJ2-7	TRBV4-3	.	ASSQGHSGVSYEQY
TRBJ2-7	TRBV30	TRBD1	ALETGGGEQY
TRBJ2-1	TRBV4-3	.	ASSQVSRADEQF
TRBJ2-5	TRBV27	TRBD1	ASSTGGRETQY
TRBJ1-2	TRBV6-5	.	ASSRDSNYGYT
TRBJ2-3	TRBV25-1	TRBD1	ASSIQGVVGDTQY
TRBJ1-3	TRBV12-3/TRBV12-4	.	ASSPYRGNTIY
TRBJ1-2	TRBV5-1	.	ASKDGDLHYGYT
TRBJ1-5	TRBV7-9	TRBD1	ASSSGQGFNQPQH
TRBJ1-6	TRBV2	.	ASTGERSPLH
TRBJ2-1	TRBV19	.	ASSTIGAHEQF
TRBJ2-5	TRBV5-6	TRBD2	ATRPSGAQETQY
TRBJ2-5	TRBV30	.	AWSVTGSETQY
TRBJ1-2	TRBV2	TRBD1	ASSAIDRGYGYT
TRBJ1-3	TRBV18	.	ASSPRQGGGGNTIY